The 16 T cell receptor beta chains given below trace back to one sample, sequenced in a study of cytomegalovirus exposure and HLA in healthy donors. The repertoire was sequenced with immunoSEQ multiplex PCR; TCRdb's copy has only in-frame clones and lacks some. Counted here are some 160,000 clones, 88% occurring once; the ten biggest clones make up 2.5% to 3%. Sequencing was done on a sample of PBMCs. These receptors came from a man in his late teens or twenties in good health and CMV-seronegative.

The chain recombines TRBV4-1 with TRBJ1-5, with 8 nucleotides matching TRBD1. This CDR3 contains 15 residues. The germline CDR1 and CDR2 sequences are MGHRA and YSYEKL. Losses at the gene ends were 1 base for V and 4 bases for J; bases not matched to a gene: 3. CDR3 nucleotides: TGCGCCAGCAGCCAAGGGGGGACAGGTAATCAGCCCCAGCATTTT. This codes for CASSQGGTGNQPQHF.

The chain recombines TRBV7-2 with TRBJ2-1; D possibly corresponds to TRBD1 (5 bases). This CDR3 is 12 amino acids long. Between the trimmed V and J ends, which lost 3 bases and 6 bases, there was a span of 6 bases. Germline values: CDR1 SGHTA, CDR2 FQGNSA. The chain's CDR3 is CASSFRGNEQFF. Here the CDR3 DNA reads TGTGCCAGCAGCTTTAGGGGCAATGAGCAGTTCTTC.

The chain employs TRBV2 and TRBJ2-5, with TRBD2 as a possible D gene (5 bases). CDR3 length: 15 residues. V gave up 5 bases and J gave up 1 base, with 14 bases separating them. In germline, CDR1 is SNHLY, CDR2 FYNNEI. The CDR3 loop is CASSLPSLSQETQYF. In nucleotides, the CDR3 is TGTGCCAGCAGTCTCCCTAGCTTGTCCCAAGAGACCCAGTACTTC.

The gene calls are TRBV19 and TRBJ2-5, with a tentative D call TRBD2 (5 bases). The germline V gene encodes CDR1 LNHDA and CDR2 SQIVND (reference sequence). This CDR3 region has 19 residues. V was cut by 0 bases and J by 8 bases, with 28 bases left in between. CDR3 protein: CASSIDLTGRGRPGSTQYF. CDR3 nucleotide sequence: TGTGCCAGTAGTATAGATCTCACTGGCCGGGGTCGTCCCGGTTCAACCCAGTACTTC.

The CDR3 loop reads CASSSRRDTYEQYF. The CDR3 bases are TGTGCCAGCAGTTCCCGCCGGGACACCTACGAGCAGTACTTC. The V call is TRBV27, the J call TRBJ2-7, with D perhaps TRBD1 (6 bases). The CDR3 sequence is 14 residues long. Trimming pared 4 bases from V and 2 bases from J, leaving 12 bases between. The germline V gene has CDR1 MNHEY and CDR2 SMNVEV (reference sequence).

This sequence joins TRBV19 and TRBJ2-1, with 8 bases fitting TRBD2. J lost 4 bases, V lost 10 bases, and 9 bases had no gene match. The CDR3 runs to 14 residues. Germline lookup yields CDR1 LNHDA and CDR2 SQIVND (reference sequence). Written as DNA, the CDR3 is TGTGCCACCTCCCGGGAGGGCCATTACAATGAGCAGTTCTTC. Its translation is CATSREGHYNEQFF.

This chain links TRBV2 with TRBJ2-7; D is perhaps TRBD1 (5 bases). The germline V and J ends were trimmed by 3 bases and 0 bases, with 12 bases remaining between them. CDR3 length: 15 amino acids. CDR1 and CDR2 (germline): SNHLY, FYNNEI. The CDR3 here is CASSDLDTNSYEQYF. CDR3 coding DNA: TGTGCCAGCAGTGACTTGGACACGAACTCCTACGAGCAGTACTTC.

This chain uses TRBV28 with TRBJ1-2, with D possibly TRBD1 on 5 matching bases. V was pared by 8 bases and J by 0 bases, with 10 bases between. Germline V gene sequence: CDR1 MDHEN, CDR2 SYDVKM. The CDR3 is 13 amino acids. DNA for the CDR3: TGTGCCAGCTTTGCAGGGTCTAACTATGGCTACACCTTC. Translation: CASFAGSNYGYTF.

This chain uses TRBV28 with TRBJ2-6; tentatively, D is TRBD2 (5 bases). Trimming shortened V by 6 bases and J by 2 bases, and 14 bases separated the two germline ends. The CDR3 runs 16 residues. Per germline, CDR1 MDHEN and CDR2 SYDVKM. The DNA of the CDR3 is TGTGCCAGCAGCCAAGGACGGGGAACTGGGGCCAACGTCCTGACTTTC. Its protein is CASSQGRGTGANVLTF.

The rearrangement joins TRBV4-3 to TRBJ2-2; the D is unclear. This CDR3 spans 17 amino acids. Germline CDR1 reads LGHNA; CDR2 reads YSLEER. The V end lost 1 base, the J end lost 0 bases, and 12 bases lay between the germline ends. The CDR3 loop is CASSQGGILTNTGELFF. In nucleotides, the CDR3 is TGCGCCAGCAGCCAAGGAGGAATACTGACGAACACCGGGGAGCTGTTTTTT.

The V gene is TRBV29-1, the J gene TRBJ1-1; D remains ambiguous. The V and J ends lost 5 bases and 1 base respectively, with 17 bases between them. Per the germline V gene, CDR1 is SQVTM and CDR2 is ANQGSEA. The CDR3 sequence is 15 residues long. CDR3 sequence: CSVHPKLQTNTEAFF. The CDR3 DNA is TGCAGCGTTCACCCGAAGCTACAGACGAACACTGAAGCTTTCTTT.

The chain carries TRBV10-1 and TRBJ2-1, with D possibly being TRBD1 (8 bases). In germline, CDR1 is WNHNN, CDR2 SYGVQD (reference sequence). The V and J ends lost 4 bases and 4 bases respectively, with 14 bases between them. The CDR3 length is 15 residues. The CDR3 is CASSVTGGGYNEQFF. CDR3 sequence (DNA): TGCGCCAGCAGTGTAACAGGGGGGGGTTACAATGAGCAGTTCTTC.

The rearrangement joins TRBV7-9 to TRBJ1-3; D is undetermined. Germline V lookup: CDR1 SEHNR, CDR2 FQNEAQ (reference sequence). V gave up 3 bases and J gave up 2 bases, with 14 bases separating them. The CDR3 consists of 16 residues. The CDR3 region is CASSFSGVAPGNTIYF. The CDR3 DNA sequence: TGTGCCAGCAGCTTCTCGGGTGTTGCCCCTGGAAACACCATATATTTT.

The CDR3 DNA reads as TGTGCCAGCAGTTTTCTAGCTTCCGGGACAGGGGAAGATACGCAGTATTTT. Encoded protein: CASSFLASGTGEDTQYF. V and J are TRBV28 and TRBJ2-3; TRBD1 matches at 10 bases. The CDR3 loop spans 17 amino acids. Trimming cost V 3 bases and J 5 bases; bases outside gene matches: 11. Germline loops: CDR1 MDHEN, CDR2 SYDVKM.

This clone was detected only once. CDR3 DNA: TGTGCCATCAGTGACCTTAGCGGGGGGGCAAGCTCCTACAATGAGCAGTTCTTC. Translation gives CAISDLSGGASSYNEQFF. The gene calls are TRBV10-3 and TRBJ2-1; 11 positions match TRBD2. The CDR3 length is 18 residues. Germline V gene data show CDR1 as ENHRY and CDR2 as SYGVKD. J gave up 0 bases and V 3 bases, and 7 bases lay outside the gene matches.

This chain links TRBV7-9 with TRBJ2-2; no firm D call. CDR1 SEHNR and CDR2 FQNEAQ come from the germline V gene (reference sequence). V lost 2 bases and J 7 bases, leaving 2 bases between the germline ends. The CDR3 is made up of 11 amino acids. The CDR3 loop reads CASSLLGELFF. The CDR3 nucleotides read TGTGCCAGCAGCTTACTCGGGGAGCTGTTTTTT.